This TCR beta chain was sequenced for a study of regulatory and conventional T cells in RAG deficiency. Regarding the study as a whole: In Omenn syndrome, Treg and Tconv repertoires overlapped >85%.

Trimming left V 4 bases short and J 0 bases short, with 14 bases between. Germline CDR1 MNHEY, CDR2 SVGAGI. There are 16 residues in the CDR3. Sequencing was performed with immunoSEQ multiplex PCR; in TCRdb, only in-frame clones are kept and a portion is missing. The sample has more than 40,000 clones, 75% to 90% seen once. A remark on this clone: Antigen specificity is unknown.

Genomic DNA came from blood conventional CD4+ T cells gated CD25-low CD127-high. The data also belong to a second study, concerning regulatory T cells. As that study records: Amplification used 52 TRBV primers and 13 TRBJ primers.

Sequenced sample: CD4+ effector T cells sorted from blood. The V gene is TRBV6-5, the J gene TRBJ2-3; perhaps TRBD2 as D (5 bases). This TCR was sampled from a human donor in good health. The CDR3 nucleotides read TGTGCCAGCAGTTCCGGGATGCTTACTAGCACAGATACGCAGTATTTT. This translates into CASSSGMLTSTDTQYF.